This TCR beta chain is drawn from a study of identifying expanded T cells in peripheral blood (dated by TCRdb to between 2019 and 2020). Concerning the study at large: Technical replicates were generated by sequencing separate aliquots of the same genomic DNA pool, with four replicates compared pairwise.

Findings and caveats that apply to the study as a whole: Across all healthy-donor time intervals, the beta-binomial model significantly lowered both the number of clones called differentially abundant and the false-positive rate. In all healthy donors, the variance in clone template counts between samples taken two weeks apart rose significantly as total template count increased. The authors expected biological variance in healthy repertoires might increase further over much longer intervals such as months to years. Between technical replicates the binomial model flagged roughly 1.1 differentially abundant clones, whereas over roughly 2 weeks the binomial model flagged about 16.4 and over approximately 4 weeks around 20.

No immune events, such as infections, were documented for the healthy donors during the collection period. To calibrate time-dependent variance in a beta-binomial model of T-cell clone differential abundance, blood repertoires from healthy donors were used as a training cohort. There were about 10 healthy donors in the training cohort, of whom 3 were female and 7 were male. The donors were between roughly 25 and 64 years old, with an average age of approximately 47 years. Whole blood from each healthy donor was obtained from a commercial supplier and was collected at three time points 2 to 3 weeks apart. For immunosequencing, genomic DNA was extracted from unsorted whole blood. CDR1 and CDR2 are read off the germline V gene as SNHLY and FYNNEI. Deletion took 6 bases off V and 9 bases off J, with a span of 12 bases between the germline ends. The CDR3, cysteine through phenylalanine, is 12 amino acids long. Only the CDR3 portion is preserved as DNA: 36 bases, with reading frame beginning at the first base.

The immunoSEQ Assay, which relies on bias-controlled multiplex PCR amplification of genomic DNA, was used to profile TCRbeta CDR3 regions. Regarding the original processing steps: The absolute abundance of each unique TCRbeta CDR3 region was quantified after sequences were collapsed and filtered. Differential abundance was assessed using a binomial (Fisher-equivalent) model and a beta-binomial model in which time-dependent variance fitted from healthy donors was added. Clones with fewer than 5 combined templates were excluded, and clones with Benjamini-Hochberg FDR below 0.01 were called differentially abundant. Using the form v = (b*log(k)+a)^2, the beta-binomial variance was modeled as a function of the total template count across the two samples. As stored in TCRdb, this immuneACCESS dataset retains in-frame rearrangements with V and J assigned. A fraction of the clones does not appear; measured against another copy, unresolved V genes explain less than half of the discrepancy, and the remainder lacks a known reason. D and trimming were read from the DNA, whereas the V and J calls and clone size are those reported in that table. Within this sample are roughly 130,000 clones, with about 88% of them counted one time only. Approximately 8.9% of the sample is in the top ten clones.

With respect to this clone: No cognate antigen has been identified for it. Base qualities are not provided; no much larger clone lies one nucleotide away.

Sequencing was carried out using blood. The TCR was taken from a person aged 18 to 75 in good health. The chain links TRBV2 with TRBJ2-1; too little of a D gene remains to name it. The sequence in DNA is TGTGCCAGCAGGCCGACCCTTGGTGAGCAGTTCTTC. Its amino acids are CASRPTLGEQFF.